This T cell receptor beta chain was sequenced for a study of shared clonotypes between healthy human individuals. Study-wide background: A donor's plate count was three for CD4 naive and three for CD4 memory; CD8 naive had two and CD8 memory one.

Naive-designated CD8 cells lacked CD45RO, were positively enriched for CCR7, and omitted terminally differentiated effector memory CD45RA+ cells. Per the original methods: From ImmunoSEQ came sequences covering only the junction and carrying no quality scores, so filtering differed. This table comes from immunoSEQ multiplex PCR, and its TCRdb copy is limited to in-frame clones, with some not included. That table supplies the V and J calls and clone size; D and trimming were determined from the DNA. The profile shows roughly 590,000 clones, nearly 97% of them singletons. On this clone: Its specificity is unknown.

Findings and limits, study-wide: Incompleteness in sorted-subset sequencing, despite large depth, was shown by rarefaction.

The ends were cut back, 0 bases at V and 6 bases at J, with 7 bases in the middle. The CDR3 length is 13 residues. The germline V gene has CDR1 SGHRS and CDR2 YFSETQ. This receptor was obtained from a woman aged 30 to 39 in good health. Sequencing was done on a sample of naive CD8+ T cells sorted from blood. The chain employs TRBV5-1 and TRBJ1-5; no reliable D call. The CDR3 sequence is CASSLVPGQPQHF. CDR3 DNA: TGCGCCAGCAGCTTGGTTCCGGGTCAGCCCCAGCATTTT.